This is a list of T cell receptor beta chains from one sample in a study of cytomegalovirus exposure and HLA in healthy donors. Clones were sequenced by immunoSEQ multiplex PCR, and TCRdb holds only the in-frame ones, with some missing. The sample lists over 150,000 clones, 60% to 80% occurring once. The material sequenced was PBMCs. All receptors come from a young man in good health and CMV-seropositive. Both conserved end residues are part of each CDR3. Fields, in order: clone size, J gene, V gene, D gene, CDR3 DNA, CDR3 protein. A D gene is named only where the DNA matches it firmly. Size tells how often a clone was seen (once, few, many) or the class of an expanded clone, and some rows leave it out.

abundance: .; j_gene: TRBJ1-4; v_gene: TRBV9; d_gene: TRBD1; CDR3nt: TGTGCCAGCAGCGTACGGGACAGAACTAATGAAAAACTGTTTTTT; CDR3aa: CASSVRDRTNEKLFF
abundance: .; j_gene: TRBJ1-1; v_gene: TRBV27; d_gene: TRBD1; CDR3nt: TGTGCCAGCAGTTTTGGGACAGGTGGGGCCCTTGAAGCTTTCTTT; CDR3aa: CASSFGTGGALEAFF
abundance: .; j_gene: TRBJ2-7; v_gene: TRBV4-1; d_gene: TRBD1; CDR3nt: TGCGCCAGCAGCCAAGCCAGGGGGCAGTACGAGCAGTACTTC; CDR3aa: CASSQARGQYEQYF
abundance: .; j_gene: TRBJ1-2; v_gene: TRBV10-1; d_gene: TRBD1; CDR3nt: TGCGCCAGCAGTGAGTACAGGGGGTACGGCTACACCTTC; CDR3aa: CASSEYRGYGYTF
abundance: few; j_gene: TRBJ1-1; v_gene: TRBV6-1; d_gene: .; CDR3nt: TGTGCCAGCACCAGGACAGTGAACACTGAAGCTTTCTTT; CDR3aa: CASTRTVNTEAFF
abundance: .; j_gene: TRBJ2-2; v_gene: TRBV6-6; d_gene: .; CDR3nt: TGTGCCAGCAGCCCGTCGGACAGATTAAACACCGGGGAGCTGTTTTTT; CDR3aa: CASSPSDRLNTGELFF
abundance: .; j_gene: TRBJ1-1; v_gene: TRBV25-1; d_gene: .; CDR3nt: TGTGCCAGCAGTGAATATGGAGGGAGGGCCACTGAAGCTTTCTTT; CDR3aa: CASSEYGGRATEAFF
abundance: .; j_gene: TRBJ1-5; v_gene: TRBV19; d_gene: TRBD1; CDR3nt: TGTGCCAGTAGTCGACAGGGTAGCAATCAGCCCCAGCATTTT; CDR3aa: CASSRQGSNQPQHF
abundance: .; j_gene: TRBJ2-3; v_gene: TRBV5-1; d_gene: TRBD2; CDR3nt: TGCGCCAGCAGCTTCGGAGCGGGGGACAACACAGATACGCAGTATTTT; CDR3aa: CASSFGAGDNTDTQYF
abundance: few; j_gene: TRBJ1-2; v_gene: TRBV30; d_gene: TRBD1; CDR3nt: TGTGCCTGGAGGGCAGGGGGTTCCCTCTATGGCTACACCTTC; CDR3aa: CAWRAGGSLYGYTF
abundance: .; j_gene: TRBJ1-4; v_gene: TRBV2; d_gene: .; CDR3nt: TGTGCCAGCAGTGAAGACGGTGAAAAACTGTTTTTT; CDR3aa: CASSEDGEKLFF
abundance: .; j_gene: TRBJ1-2; v_gene: TRBV6-5; d_gene: .; CDR3nt: TGTGCCAGCAGATTGCAGGGAAGCTATGGCTACACCTTC; CDR3aa: CASRLQGSYGYTF
abundance: .; j_gene: TRBJ1-1; v_gene: TRBV9; d_gene: .; CDR3nt: TGTGCCAGCAGCGTAGGCTCCCGGGGTGGCACTGAAGCTTTCTTT; CDR3aa: CASSVGSRGGTEAFF
abundance: .; j_gene: TRBJ1-5; v_gene: TRBV30; d_gene: .; CDR3nt: TGTGCCTGGAGTGTAAGGGCAGGGAATCAGCCCCAGCATTTT; CDR3aa: CAWSVRAGNQPQHF
abundance: .; j_gene: TRBJ2-3; v_gene: TRBV5-1; d_gene: .; CDR3nt: TGCGCCAGCAGCAAAGATAGCGGTCCAGATACGCAGTATTTT; CDR3aa: CASSKDSGPDTQYF
abundance: .; j_gene: TRBJ2-5; v_gene: TRBV30; d_gene: TRBD1; CDR3nt: TGCGCCTGGAGTGTGGGGGACAGGATCGTGGAGACCCAGTACTTC; CDR3aa: CAWSVGDRIVETQYF
abundance: .; j_gene: TRBJ1-6; v_gene: TRBV14; d_gene: TRBD1; CDR3nt: TGTGCCAGCAGCCTCGCGGGACAGGGGTCTTCACCCCTCCACTTT; CDR3aa: CASSLAGQGSSPLHF
abundance: .; j_gene: TRBJ2-7; v_gene: TRBV4-2; d_gene: .; CDR3nt: TGTGCCAGCAGCCAAGATCGGACAGCCTACGAGCAGTACTTC; CDR3aa: CASSQDRTAYEQYF
abundance: .; j_gene: TRBJ2-7; v_gene: TRBV6-1; d_gene: .; CDR3nt: TGTGCCAGCACTCGACAGGTCACCTCCTACGAGCAGTACTTC; CDR3aa: CASTRQVTSYEQYF
abundance: .; j_gene: TRBJ2-7; v_gene: TRBV4-1; d_gene: TRBD2; CDR3nt: TGCGCCAGCAGCCAAGTTAAAACTAGCGGGGGAGGCTACGAGCAGTACTTC; CDR3aa: CASSQVKTSGGGYEQYF
abundance: .; j_gene: TRBJ2-7; v_gene: TRBV6-5; d_gene: TRBD1; CDR3nt: TGTGCCAGCAGCCCCGGGACAGGGGTCTACGAGCAGTACTTC; CDR3aa: CASSPGTGVYEQYF
abundance: .; j_gene: TRBJ2-2; v_gene: TRBV11-2; d_gene: .; CDR3nt: TGTGCCAGCCCTGGGGGGAGTGACACCGGGGAGCTGTTTTTT; CDR3aa: CASPGGSDTGELFF
abundance: .; j_gene: TRBJ1-1; v_gene: TRBV7-2; d_gene: .; CDR3nt: TGTGCCAGCAAGCGGGGGGCGCGTACTGAAGCTTTCTTT; CDR3aa: CASKRGARTEAFF
abundance: .; j_gene: TRBJ1-5; v_gene: TRBV7-9; d_gene: .; CDR3nt: TGTGCCAGCAGTAGCGACGGCGGCAATCAGCCCCAGCATTTT; CDR3aa: CASSSDGGNQPQHF
abundance: .; j_gene: TRBJ1-1; v_gene: TRBV30; d_gene: TRBD1; CDR3nt: TGTGCCTGGAGTTCGGGACAGGGCGAAGCTTTCTTT; CDR3aa: CAWSSGQGEAFF
abundance: .; j_gene: TRBJ1-6; v_gene: TRBV7-2; d_gene: TRBD1; CDR3nt: TGTGCCAGCAGCTTGTTTTGGACAGGTCAAAATTCACCCCTCCACTTT; CDR3aa: CASSLFWTGQNSPLHF
abundance: .; j_gene: TRBJ1-1; v_gene: TRBV5-1; d_gene: .; CDR3nt: TGCGCCAGCAGCCTCCCCAACACTGAAGCTTTCTTT; CDR3aa: CASSLPNTEAFF
abundance: .; j_gene: TRBJ1-2; v_gene: TRBV28; d_gene: TRBD1; CDR3nt: TGTGCCAGCAGGAATGGACAGGGGCTGGGCTATGGCTACACCTTC; CDR3aa: CASRNGQGLGYGYTF
abundance: .; j_gene: TRBJ2-7; v_gene: TRBV28; d_gene: .; CDR3nt: TGTGCCAGCAGTTTGGGACACTCCTACGAGCAGTACTTC; CDR3aa: CASSLGHSYEQYF
abundance: few; j_gene: TRBJ1-2; v_gene: TRBV6-5; d_gene: TRBD1; CDR3nt: TGTGCCAGCAGGCGACAGGGGGCCTATGGCTACACCTTC; CDR3aa: CASRRQGAYGYTF
abundance: .; j_gene: TRBJ2-3; v_gene: TRBV28; d_gene: TRBD1; CDR3nt: TGTGCCAGCAGTGGACAGGGCACAGATACGCAGTATTTT; CDR3aa: CASSGQGTDTQYF
abundance: .; j_gene: TRBJ2-1; v_gene: TRBV10-3; d_gene: TRBD2; CDR3nt: TGTGCCATCAAAGGACTAGCGGGGTGGAATGAGCAGTTCTTC; CDR3aa: CAIKGLAGWNEQFF
abundance: .; j_gene: TRBJ1-1; v_gene: TRBV5-1; d_gene: TRBD1; CDR3nt: TGCGCCAGCAGCCCTAGGCCAGGGGGCGCGAACACTGAAGCTTTCTTT; CDR3aa: CASSPRPGGANTEAFF
abundance: .; j_gene: TRBJ1-4; v_gene: TRBV30; d_gene: .; CDR3nt: TGTGCCTGGAGCCAGGGGTCGGATGAAAAACTGTTTTTT; CDR3aa: CAWSQGSDEKLFF
abundance: .; j_gene: TRBJ2-7; v_gene: TRBV10-3; d_gene: TRBD1; CDR3nt: TGTGCCATCAGTGAGTCGAAGAGGACAGGGCGAAACGAGCAGTACTTC; CDR3aa: CAISESKRTGRNEQYF
abundance: few; j_gene: TRBJ1-2; v_gene: TRBV28; d_gene: TRBD1; CDR3nt: TGTGCCAGCAGTTTACTCGGACAGGGTTTCTATGGCTACACCTTC; CDR3aa: CASSLLGQGFYGYTF
abundance: .; j_gene: TRBJ2-1; v_gene: TRBV7-6; d_gene: TRBD2; CDR3nt: TGTGCCAGCAGCCCCGGGACTAGAGAGCAGTTCTTC; CDR3aa: CASSPGTREQFF
abundance: .; j_gene: TRBJ2-5; v_gene: TRBV5-6; d_gene: TRBD2; CDR3nt: TGTGCCAGCAGTCCGAGGACTAGGTCAGAGACCCAGTACTTC; CDR3aa: CASSPRTRSETQYF
abundance: .; j_gene: TRBJ1-1; v_gene: TRBV2; d_gene: .; CDR3nt: TGTGCCAGCAGCTTACAGGGCATAAGCACTGAAGCTTTCTTT; CDR3aa: CASSLQGISTEAFF
abundance: .; j_gene: TRBJ2-1; v_gene: TRBV6-1; d_gene: .; CDR3nt: TGTGCCAGCAGTGGACGGACAAGGGACAATGAGCAGTTCTTC; CDR3aa: CASSGRTRDNEQFF
abundance: .; j_gene: TRBJ2-7; v_gene: TRBV4-2; d_gene: TRBD1; CDR3nt: TGTGCCAGCGCCCAATGGACAGGGGGGGGCTACGAGCAGTACTTC; CDR3aa: CASAQWTGGGYEQYF
abundance: few; j_gene: TRBJ1-5; v_gene: TRBV5-6; d_gene: .; CDR3nt: TGTGCCAGCAGCTCCCGACAGGCTAGCAATCAGCCCCAGCATTTT; CDR3aa: CASSSRQASNQPQHF
abundance: .; j_gene: TRBJ2-7; v_gene: TRBV29-1; d_gene: .; CDR3nt: TGCAGCGTTGACGGAAGAGGTACCTACGAGCAGTACTTC; CDR3aa: CSVDGRGTYEQYF
abundance: .; j_gene: TRBJ1-2; v_gene: TRBV4-1; d_gene: .; CDR3nt: TGCGCCAGCAGCCAAGAGGGGGCTGGGACGGAGTATCCTGGCTACACCTTC; CDR3aa: CASSQEGAGTEYPGYTF
abundance: .; j_gene: TRBJ2-5; v_gene: TRBV7-9; d_gene: .; CDR3nt: TGTGCCAGCAGCGAAGGACAGTCCGCTGAGACCCAGTACTTC; CDR3aa: CASSEGQSAETQYF
abundance: few; j_gene: TRBJ1-5; v_gene: TRBV10-3; d_gene: .; CDR3nt: TGTGCCATCAGTGAGTCGAATGCGGGCAATCAGCCCCAGCATTTT; CDR3aa: CAISESNAGNQPQHF
abundance: once; j_gene: TRBJ2-7; v_gene: TRBV6-6; d_gene: .; CDR3nt: TGTGCCAGCAGTTTTGTCGCGGGTCTGTACGAGCAGTACTTC; CDR3aa: CASSFVAGLYEQYF
abundance: .; j_gene: TRBJ2-2; v_gene: TRBV6-1; d_gene: TRBD1; CDR3nt: TGTGCCAGCCACAGGGGGGAATACACCGGGGAGCTGTTTTTT; CDR3aa: CASHRGEYTGELFF